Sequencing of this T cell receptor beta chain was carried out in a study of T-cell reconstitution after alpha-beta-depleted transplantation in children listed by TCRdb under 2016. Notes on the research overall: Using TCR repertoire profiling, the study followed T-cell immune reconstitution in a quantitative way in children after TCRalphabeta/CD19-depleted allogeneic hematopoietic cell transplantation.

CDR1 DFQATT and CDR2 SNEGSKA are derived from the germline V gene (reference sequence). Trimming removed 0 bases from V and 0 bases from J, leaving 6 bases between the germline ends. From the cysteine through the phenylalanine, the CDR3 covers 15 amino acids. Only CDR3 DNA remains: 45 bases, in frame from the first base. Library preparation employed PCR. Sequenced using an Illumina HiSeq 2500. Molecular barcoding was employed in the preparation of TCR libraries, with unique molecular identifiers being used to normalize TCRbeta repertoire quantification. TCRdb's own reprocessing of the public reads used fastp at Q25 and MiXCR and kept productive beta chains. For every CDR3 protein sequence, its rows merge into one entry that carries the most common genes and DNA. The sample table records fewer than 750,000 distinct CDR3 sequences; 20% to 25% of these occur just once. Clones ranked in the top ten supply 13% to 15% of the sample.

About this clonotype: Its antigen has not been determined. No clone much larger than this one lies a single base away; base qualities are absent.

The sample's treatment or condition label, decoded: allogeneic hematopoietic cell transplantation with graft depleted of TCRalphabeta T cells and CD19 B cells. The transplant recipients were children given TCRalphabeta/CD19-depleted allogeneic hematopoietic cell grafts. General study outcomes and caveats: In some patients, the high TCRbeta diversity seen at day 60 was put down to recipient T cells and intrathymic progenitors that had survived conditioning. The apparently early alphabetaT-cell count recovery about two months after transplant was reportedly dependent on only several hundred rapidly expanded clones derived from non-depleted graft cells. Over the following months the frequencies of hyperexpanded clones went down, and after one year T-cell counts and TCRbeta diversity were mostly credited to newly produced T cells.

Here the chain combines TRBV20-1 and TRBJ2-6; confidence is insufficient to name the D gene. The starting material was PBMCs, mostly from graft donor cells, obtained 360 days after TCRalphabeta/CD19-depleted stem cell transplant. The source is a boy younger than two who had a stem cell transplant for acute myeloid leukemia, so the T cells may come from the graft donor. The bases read TGCAGTGCTAGAGATCCGGGCTCTGGGGCCAACGTCCTGACTTTC. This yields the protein CSARDPGSGANVLTF.